Described below is a single T cell receptor beta chain sequence and its context. Its specificity is not known. A much larger clonotype is one base distant, so this may be a read error. Likely a read error: the CDR3 ends without its conserved phenylalanine or tryptophan. The sample belongs to a study of breast tumors, draining lymph nodes, adjacent tissues. Samples came from axillary lymph nodes draining the breast cancer. The CDR3 contains 16 residues. Trimming cost V 5 bases and J 0 bases, with 11 bases left between them. The germline V gene encodes CDR1 MDHEN and CDR2 SYDVKM. TCRdb re-called the multiplex PCR reads with MiXCR, one entry per CDR3 protein. The sample has 150,000 to 250,000 distinct CDR3 sequences; approximately 30% are singletons. Study results and limitations: The lymph node origin of tumor T cells was framed as consistent with a hypothesis, not demonstrated. Tumor TCR diversity was below lymph nodes but above nontumor tissue. Compared with basal-like, luminal-like tumors shared significantly more repertoire with nontumor tissue. Most tumor T cells seemingly derive from lymph node, then expand in tumor.

The clonotype comes from a female donor with breast cancer. Some clones in this sample may be carry-over from other donors' samples. The material sequenced was axillary lymph node tissue. The chain joins TRBV28 to TRBJ1-6; D remains unclear. The chain's CDR3 is CASSRGRSSYNSPLHL. CDR3 DNA sequence: TGTGCCAGCAGTCGAGGCCGGAGCTCCTATAATTCACCCCTCCACCTT.